These 30 T cell receptor beta chains were sequenced from one sample in a study of beta chain features in type 1 diabetes. Reverse transcribing all isolated RNA meant expressed TCRB transcripts were sequenced. The assay was immunoSEQ multiplex PCR, and TCRdb's table has in-frame clones only and misses some. The profile shows hundreds of thousands of clones, 10% to 15% of them singletons. Study-level results: TCRB CDR3s from Type 1 diabetes patients were moderately but significantly shorter in all four CD4+ subsets.

Their antigens remain unidentified. The material sequenced was naive CD4+ T cells from blood. Every receptor here comes from a woman aged 18-29 years with type 1 diabetes.

In its sample, this clone was seen a few times. The chain recombines TRBV27 with TRBJ1-2, with D possibly TRBD1 on 5 matching bases. Germline V gene lookup returns CDR1 MNHEY and CDR2 SMNVEV (reference sequence). Trimming cost V 6 bases and J 8 bases, with 13 bases left between them. This CDR3 is 12 amino acids long. CDR3 in amino acids: CASSFPGGGYTF. The CDR3 DNA is TGTGCCAGCAGCTTCCCCGGGGGGGGCTACACCTTC.

J is TRBJ2-4 and V is TRBV28; D possibly corresponds to TRBD2 (6 bases). Germline V gene sequence: CDR1 MDHEN, CDR2 SYDVKM. Trimming shortened V by 4 bases and J by 12 bases, and 19 bases separated the two germline ends. CDR3 length: 14 amino acids. The CDR3 loop reads CASSSPGERGYQYF. CDR3 coding DNA: TGTGCCAGCAGTTCCCCGGGGGAGAGGGGTTATCAGTACTTC.

The rearrangement uses TRBV2 and TRBJ2-7; no reliable D call. The V and J ends lost 6 bases and 7 bases respectively, with 13 bases between them. Germline V lookup: CDR1 SNHLY, CDR2 FYNNEI. This CDR3 is built from 12 residues. CDR3 nucleotides: TGTGCCAGCAGCTTTGACATCTGGGAGCAGTACTTC. It specifies CASSFDIWEQYF.

This chain uses TRBV7-3 with TRBJ2-1; 10 nucleotides line up with TRBD2. The CDR3 runs 15 residues. CDR1 SGHTA and CDR2 FQGTGA come from the germline V gene. V gave up 1 base and J gave up 9 bases; unmatched junction bases: 6. The CDR3: CASSLITSGMAEQFF. The CDR3 bases are TGTGCCAGCAGCTTAATTACTAGCGGGATGGCTGAGCAGTTCTTC.

This clone has just a few counts. The chain has TRBV2 and TRBJ1-5, with D possibly matching TRBD1 (6 bases). This CDR3 spans 12 amino acids. CDR1 is SNHLY and CDR2 is FYNNEI in the germline V gene. V lost 4 bases, J lost 10 bases, and 11 bases lay in between. This CDR3 is CASSVTGSPQHF. CDR3 nucleotide sequence: TGTGCCAGCAGTGTTACAGGGTCTCCCCAGCATTTT.

The gene calls are TRBV5-5 and TRBJ2-7; 7 bases map to TRBD1. The CDR3 consists of 14 residues. V dropped 4 bases and J dropped 6; count of bases not matched to a gene: 10. CDR1 and CDR2 (germline): SGHKS, YYEKEE (reference sequence). The CDR3 DNA follows: TGTGCCAGCAGCCATCCGGGACAGCCCCGCGAGCAGTACTTC. Its protein product is CASSHPGQPREQYF.

The rearrangement uses TRBV27 and TRBJ1-2, with 7 positions matching TRBD1. V lost 4 bases to trimming and J lost 4 bases; unmatched junction nucleotides: 9. Germline V CDR1 and CDR2: MNHEY, SMNVEV (reference sequence). The CDR3 spans 15 residues. The CDR3 DNA follows: TGTGCCAGCAGTTCCCAAACAGGGGATGCCTATGGCTACACCTTC. Protein: CASSSQTGDAYGYTF.

The V and J genes are TRBV2 and TRBJ2-3, with D uncertain. This CDR3 has 12 residues. V was clipped by 7 bases and J by 2 bases, with 7 bases between them. Germline V CDR1 and CDR2: SNHLY, FYNNEI. The CDR3 DNA sequence: TGTGCCAGCACAATTTCCACAGATACGCAGTATTTT. Amino acid sequence: CASTISTDTQYF.

This chain uses TRBV6-1 with TRBJ2-7; TRBD2 is a possible D gene (6 bases). The germline V gene encodes CDR1 MNHNS and CDR2 SASEGT. This CDR3 spans 16 amino acids. The ends were cut back, 1 base at V and 0 bases at J, with 13 bases in the middle. This CDR3 reads CASSEVRLAYSYEQYF. The CDR3 DNA reads as TGTGCCAGCAGTGAAGTTCGGCTAGCGTACTCCTACGAGCAGTACTTC.

This clone was detected only a few times. This chain joins TRBV7-2 and TRBJ2-5, with TRBD1 identical over 10 bases. Germline values: CDR1 SGHTA, CDR2 FQGNSA. This CDR3 spans 15 amino acids. Unmatched junction bases numbered 8, after V lost 5 bases and J lost 5 bases. For the CDR3, the DNA is TGTGCCAGCAGCCAAAGACAGGGGGCGGGGGAGACCCAGTACTTC. Amino acid sequence: CASSQRQGAGETQYF.

V and J are TRBV27 and TRBJ1-6; unclear D gene. Germline V gene lookup returns CDR1 MNHEY and CDR2 SMNVEV (reference sequence). The CDR3 extends over 13 amino acids. Trimming left V 5 bases short and J 9 bases short, with 11 bases between. The CDR3: CASSSEMASPLHF. The CDR3 DNA reads as TGTGCCAGCAGTAGCGAGATGGCTTCACCCCTCCACTTT.

This clone has just a few counts. CDR3 coding DNA: TGTGCCAGCAGGGCGAGTGACAGGGGCCCAGGGGAGCAGTACTTC. Protein: CASRASDRGPGEQYF. The chain recombines TRBV28 with TRBJ2-7; 8 positions agree with TRBD1. Looked up from germline, CDR1 is MDHEN and CDR2 is SYDVKM. This CDR3 comprises 15 residues. V was pared by 6 bases and J by 7 bases, with 14 bases of the junction left unmatched.

This chain uses TRBV11-2 with TRBJ1-2, with D perhaps matching TRBD1 (6 bases). Germline V CDR1 and CDR2: SGHAT, FQNNGV. The V gene lost 1 base and the J gene lost 7 bases, with 13 bases spanning the gap. The CDR3 runs 14 residues. The DNA of the CDR3 is TGTGCCAGCAGCTTAGCGGCAGGGGCCGGTGGCTACACCTTC. This translates into CASSLAAGAGGYTF.

V is TRBV6-4 and J is TRBJ2-7; 7 bases are shared with TRBD1. CDR3 length: 14 residues. V lost 6 bases and J lost 0; bases outside the gene matches: 5. The V gene's germline CDR1 is MRHNA and CDR2 SNTAGT. The chain's CDR3 is CASSPRDSSYEQYF. The CDR3 DNA sequence: TGTGCCAGCAGCCCCCGGGACAGCTCCTACGAGCAGTACTTC.

The V gene is TRBV4-3, the J gene TRBJ2-1; D uncertain. The germline V gene encodes CDR1 LGHNA and CDR2 YSLEER. CDR3 size: 14 residues. The V and J ends lost 0 bases and 4 bases respectively, with 7 bases between them. The CDR3 DNA follows: TGCGCCAGCAGCCAAGATCCTAATTACAATGAGCAGTTCTTC. Translation gives CASSQDPNYNEQFF.

CDR3 nucleotide sequence: TGCGCCAGCAGCTTGGCGGGGGGCCAGGCAGATACGCAGTATTTT. Amino acid sequence: CASSLAGGQADTQYF. The chain links TRBV5-1 to TRBJ2-3, with D perhaps TRBD2 (7 bases). Germline CDR1 SGHRS, CDR2 YFSETQ. This CDR3 region has 15 residues. Trimming left V 0 bases short and J 4 bases short, with 12 bases between.

The gene calls are TRBV7-8 and TRBJ1-2; TRBD1 aligns across 9 bases. Germline CDR1 is SGHVS and CDR2 is FQNEAQ. Unmatched junction bases numbered 4, after V lost 0 bases and J lost 8 bases. CDR3 length: 14 residues. The CDR3: CASSLADRGSGYTF. For the CDR3, the DNA is TGTGCCAGCAGCTTAGCAGACAGGGGGTCAGGCTACACCTTC.

This clone was found a few times. V is TRBV5-1 and J is TRBJ2-7; D uncertain. V lost 1 base and J lost 6, with 8 bases in between. The germline V gene has CDR1 SGHRS and CDR2 YFSETQ. The CDR3 consists of 12 residues. The CDR3 DNA follows: TGCGCCAGCAGCTTGTCAGGTGGCGAGCAGTACTTC. Its protein is CASSLSGGEQYF. The variable domain in full, with the rest retrieved from reference TRBV5-1 and TRBJ2-7, is KAGVTQTPRYLIKTRGQQVTLSCSPISGHRSVSWYQQTPGQGLQFLFEYFSETQRNKGNFPGRFSGRQFSNSRSEMNVSTLELGDSALYLCASSLSGGEQYFGPGTRLTVT.

This rearrangement joins TRBV5-1 to TRBJ1-1; TRBD1 agrees at 7 bases. The CDR3 runs 14 residues. Germline V lookup: CDR1 SGHRS, CDR2 YFSETQ. Trimming cost V 5 bases and J 1 base; bases outside gene matches: 5. CDR3 DNA sequence: TGCGCCAGCAGGATAGGGGGCAGGAACACTGAAGCTTTCTTT. It encodes CASRIGGRNTEAFF.

The gene calls are TRBV7-9 and TRBJ2-7; 8 bases match TRBD2. The ends lost 6 bases at V and 4 bases at J; junction bases unmatched: 14. CDR1 is SEHNR, CDR2 FQNEAQ, per germline (reference sequence). CDR3 length: 16 residues. The CDR3 nucleotides read TGTGCCAGCAGTCAAGAATACGGAAGCGGGAGATACGAGCAGTACTTC. Protein: CASSQEYGSGRYEQYF.

The chain links TRBV14 to TRBJ1-4; no clear D. The germline gives CDR1 SGHDN, CDR2 FVKESK. The CDR3 spans 14 residues. The V and J ends lost 0 bases and 10 bases respectively, with 12 bases between them. The CDR3 is CASSQDPLGGKLFF. The CDR3 region has the DNA TGTGCCAGCAGCCAAGATCCGCTCGGCGGAAAACTGTTTTTT.

The table lists this clone with a few counts. The rearrangement uses TRBV9 and TRBJ2-1, with D unclear. Germline V gene lookup returns CDR1 SGDLS and CDR2 YYNGEE. V dropped 0 bases and J dropped 7 bases, with 8 bases sitting between them. The CDR3 consists of 13 residues. CDR3 loop: CASSVVSTNEQFF. CDR3 nucleotide sequence: TGTGCCAGCAGCGTAGTGTCAACAAATGAGCAGTTCTTC.

This rearrangement joins TRBV2 to TRBJ1-2; the match to TRBD1 covers 8 bases. The V segment lost 5 bases and the J segment 7 bases; nucleotides outside the gene matches: 9. Germline assignment: CDR1 SNHLY and CDR2 FYNNEI. The CDR3 consists of 14 residues. This CDR3 reads CASSQEQGVSGYTF. CDR3 coding DNA: TGTGCCAGCAGTCAAGAACAGGGGGTTAGTGGCTACACCTTC.

CDR3 DNA sequence: TGCAGCGTCGGGGATAACTATGGCTACACCTTC. It translates to CSVGDNYGYTF. The chain carries TRBV29-1 and TRBJ1-2; unclear D gene. From germline, CDR1 is SQVTM and CDR2 ANQGSEA. The CDR3 totals 11 residues. The V and J ends lost 6 bases and 1 base respectively, with 6 bases between them.

V usage is TRBV11-2 and J usage is TRBJ2-7; D may be TRBD1 (6 bases). Germline CDR1 and CDR2: SGHAT and FQNNGV. The CDR3 is 16 amino acids. The ends were cut back, 1 base at V and 2 bases at J, with 15 bases in the middle. CDR3 amino acids: CASSLVWSGDTYEQYF. The DNA for the CDR3 is TGTGCCAGCAGCTTAGTGTGGTCCGGGGACACCTACGAGCAGTACTTC.

The table lists this clone with a few counts. V usage is TRBV4-1 and J usage is TRBJ2-4, with TRBD2 identical over 9 bases. The CDR3 runs to 15 residues. With V trimmed by 1 base and J by 6 bases, 4 bases remained unmatched. Per the germline V gene, CDR1 is MGHRA and CDR2 is YSYEKL. CDR3 in DNA: TGCGCCAGCAGCCAAGCACGCGGGAGGGTAAACATTCAGTACTTC. As protein: CASSQARGRVNIQYF.

This clone was observed a handful of times. The gene calls are TRBV20-1 and TRBJ1-2; D remains ambiguous. The CDR3 spans 11 residues. Per the germline V gene, CDR1 is DFQATT and CDR2 is SNEGSKA (reference sequence). V lost 8 bases, J lost 2 bases, and 9 bases lay in between. DNA for the CDR3: TGCAGTCGCACATCAAACTATGGCTACACCTTC. It yields the protein CSRTSNYGYTF.

There are a few counts of this clone. V is TRBV5-6 and J is TRBJ1-2; a possible D gene is TRBD1 (5 bases). CDR1 is SGHDT and CDR2 is YYEEEE in the germline V gene. The CDR3 is 12 residues long. The V end was cut by 4 bases, the J end by 6 bases, with 10 bases between. The CDR3 DNA reads as TGTGCCAGCAGCCGACTCAGGGATGGCTACACCTTC. It encodes CASSRLRDGYTF.

The CDR3: CASTGGSGYTF. CDR3 sequence (DNA): TGTGCCAGCACGGGGGGAAGCGGCTACACCTTC. V gene TRBV6-5 combines with J gene TRBJ1-2; D perhaps matches TRBD1 (5 bases). V was pared by 7 bases and J by 8 bases, with 11 bases between. Germline V gene sequence: CDR1 MNHEY, CDR2 SVGAGI. The CDR3 consists of 11 residues.

This clone was counted only a few times. V usage is TRBV9 and J usage is TRBJ2-3; TRBD2 is a possible D gene (6 bases). Deletions cut 0 bases from V and 4 bases from J, with 21 bases between. This CDR3 region has 18 residues. From germline, CDR1 is SGDLS and CDR2 YYNGEE. CDR3 in DNA: TGTGCCAGCAGCGTAGCCCCGCGAAGCGGGTCCGGGTCAGATACGCAGTATTTT. As protein: CASSVAPRSGSGSDTQYF. The whole variable domain, filled in from reference TRBV9 and TRBJ2-3, reads DSGVTQTPKHLITATGQRVTLRCSPRSGDLSVYWYQQSLDQGLQFLIQYYNGEERAKGNILERFSAQQFPDLHSELNLSSLELGDSALYFCASSVAPRSGSGSDTQYFGPGTRLTVL.